This T cell receptor (beta chain) is from a study of T cell responses to AZD1222 COVID-19 vaccine. Overall study context: The analysis combined second doses at about 4 or about 12 weeks. The study, taken as a whole, reports: Repertoire sampling was restricted to post-peak T cell response timepoints. Unmutated variant regions reportedly attract nearly half of all spike-specific TCRs. Females outnumbered males among donors, who were mostly white British; clonal diversity was possibly underestimated.

The protocol was immunoSEQ multiplex PCR, while the TCRdb copy is restricted to in-frame clones and leaves out a portion. The sample has 120,000 or so clones, roughly 92% seen once. This CDR3 region has 15 residues. CDR1 SGHRS and CDR2 YFSETQ come from the germline V gene. V lost 0 bases to trimming and J lost 5 bases; unmatched junction nucleotides: 0. This clone showed up just a few times. Its antigen remains unknown. The chain links TRBV5-1 to TRBJ2-2, with 11 bases fitting TRBD2. The specimen was peripheral blood, collected on day 0 of AZD1222 vaccination. This TCR was sampled from an adult in good health. The CDR3 spells CASSLGTSGTGELFF. The CDR3 coding sequence is TGCGCCAGCAGCTTGGGGACTAGCGGGACCGGGGAGCTGTTTTTT.